The clone carrying this TCR beta chain was counted ten times or more. This record comes from a study of early T cells in non-severe SARS-CoV-2 infection. Study background: Sequencing used unsorted whole-blood bulk RNA, so chains lack pairing.

Attachment of unique molecular identifiers to individual cDNA molecules was performed. TCRdb re-called the 5' RACE reads through MiXCR, storing one row per CDR3 protein. The table lists fewer than 30,000 distinct CDR3 sequences, roughly 5.3% of them singletons. CDR1 is SGHNT and CDR2 is YENEEA in the germline V gene. There are 15 residues in the CDR3. Trimming removed 6 bases from V and 2 bases from J; junction bases left unmatched: 9. The source of this sequence is an adult who was a healthcare worker with PCR-confirmed SARS-CoV-2 infection or an uninfected control (not recorded which). The sequenced material came from whole blood. The chain carries TRBV11-3 and TRBJ2-7, with 8 bases matching TRBD1. CDR3 loop: CASRIVDRGPYEQYF. The DNA of the CDR3 is TGTGCCAGCAGAATCGTTGACAGGGGACCCTACGAGCAGTACTTC.